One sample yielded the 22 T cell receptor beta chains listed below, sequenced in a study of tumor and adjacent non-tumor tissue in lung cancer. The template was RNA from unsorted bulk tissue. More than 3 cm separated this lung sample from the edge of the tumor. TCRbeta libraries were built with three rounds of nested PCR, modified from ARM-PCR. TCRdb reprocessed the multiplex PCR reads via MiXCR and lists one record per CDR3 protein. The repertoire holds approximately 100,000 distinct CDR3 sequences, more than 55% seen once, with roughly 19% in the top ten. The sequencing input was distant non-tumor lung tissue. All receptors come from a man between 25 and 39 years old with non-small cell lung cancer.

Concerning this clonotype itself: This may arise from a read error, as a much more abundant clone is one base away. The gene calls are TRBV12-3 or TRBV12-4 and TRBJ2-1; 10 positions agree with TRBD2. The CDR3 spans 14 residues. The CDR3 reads CANSWSGGADEQFF. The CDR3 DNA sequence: TGTGCCAACAGTTGGAGCGGGGGGGCGGATGAGCAGTTCTTC.

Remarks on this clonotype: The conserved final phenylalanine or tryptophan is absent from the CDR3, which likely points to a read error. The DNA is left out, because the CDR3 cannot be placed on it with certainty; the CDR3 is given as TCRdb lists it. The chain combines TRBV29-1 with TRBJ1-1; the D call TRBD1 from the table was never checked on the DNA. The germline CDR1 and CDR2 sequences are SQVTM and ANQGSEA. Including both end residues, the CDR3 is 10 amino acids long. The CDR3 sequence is CSVGPEEAYL.

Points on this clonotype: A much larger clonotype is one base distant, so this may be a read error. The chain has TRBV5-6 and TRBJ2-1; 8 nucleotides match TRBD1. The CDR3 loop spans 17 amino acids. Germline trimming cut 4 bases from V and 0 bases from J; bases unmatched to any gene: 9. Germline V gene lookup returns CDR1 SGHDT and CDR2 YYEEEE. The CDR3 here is CASSQDRVHFSYNEQFF. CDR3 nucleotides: TGTGCCAGCAGCCAGGACAGGGTCCATTTCTCCTACAATGAGCAGTTCTTC.

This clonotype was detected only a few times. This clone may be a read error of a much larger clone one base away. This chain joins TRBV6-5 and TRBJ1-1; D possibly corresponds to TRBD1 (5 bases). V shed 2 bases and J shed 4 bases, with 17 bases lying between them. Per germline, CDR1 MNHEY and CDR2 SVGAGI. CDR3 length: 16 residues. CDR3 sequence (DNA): TGTGCCAGCAGTTACGAGGCAGGGCTCATGAGCACTGAAGCTTTCTTT. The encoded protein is CASSYEAGLMSTEAFF.

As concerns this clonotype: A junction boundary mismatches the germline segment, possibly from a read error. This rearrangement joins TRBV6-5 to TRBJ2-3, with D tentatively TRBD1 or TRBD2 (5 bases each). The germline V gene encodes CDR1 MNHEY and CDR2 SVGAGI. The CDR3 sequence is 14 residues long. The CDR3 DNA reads TGTGTCAGCAGTTATCAAGGGTTGGGGGACACGCAGTATTTT. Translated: CVSSYQGLGDTQYF.

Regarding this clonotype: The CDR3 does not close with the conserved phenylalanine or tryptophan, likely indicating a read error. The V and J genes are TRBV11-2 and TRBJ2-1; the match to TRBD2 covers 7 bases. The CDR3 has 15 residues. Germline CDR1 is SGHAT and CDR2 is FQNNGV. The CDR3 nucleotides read TGTGCCGGCAGCTTCTCCGGCGGGAGTGCGAATGAGCAGTTCCTC. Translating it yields CAGSFSGGSANEQFL.

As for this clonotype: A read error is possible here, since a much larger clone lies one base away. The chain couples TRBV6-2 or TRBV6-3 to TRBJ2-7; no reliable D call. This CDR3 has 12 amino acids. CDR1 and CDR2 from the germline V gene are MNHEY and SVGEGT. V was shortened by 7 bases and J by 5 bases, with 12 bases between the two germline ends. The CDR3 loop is CASNQAGHEQYF. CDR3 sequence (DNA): TGTGCCAGCAACCAGGCAGGTCACGAGCAGTACTTC.

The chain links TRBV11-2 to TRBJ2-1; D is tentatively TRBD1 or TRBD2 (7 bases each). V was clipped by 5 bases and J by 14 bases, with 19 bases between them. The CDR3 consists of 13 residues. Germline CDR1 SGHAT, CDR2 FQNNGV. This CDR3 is CASSLTGEGGEFF. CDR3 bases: TGTGCCAGCAGCCTAACAGGGGAGGGTGGGGAGTTCTTC. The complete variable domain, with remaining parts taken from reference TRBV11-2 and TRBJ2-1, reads EAGVAQSPRYKIIEKRQSVAFWCNPISGHATLYWYQQILGQGPKLLIQFQNNGVVDDSQLPKDRFSAERLKGVDSTLKIQPAKLEDSAVYLCASSLTGEGGEFFGPGTRLTVL.

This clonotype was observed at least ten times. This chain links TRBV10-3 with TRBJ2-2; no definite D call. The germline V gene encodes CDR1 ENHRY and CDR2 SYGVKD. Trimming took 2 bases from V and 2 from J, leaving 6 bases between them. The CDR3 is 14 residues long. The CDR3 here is CAISEGGNTGELFF. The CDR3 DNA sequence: TGTGCCATCAGTGAGGGTGGAAACACCGGGGAGCTGTTTTTT.

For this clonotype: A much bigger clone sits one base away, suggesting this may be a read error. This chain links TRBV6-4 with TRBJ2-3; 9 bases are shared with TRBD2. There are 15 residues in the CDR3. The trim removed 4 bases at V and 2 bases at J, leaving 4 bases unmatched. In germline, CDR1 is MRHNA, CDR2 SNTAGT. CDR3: CASSASSGITDTQYF. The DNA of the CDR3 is TGTGCCAGCAGTGCCTCTAGCGGGATCACAGATACGCAGTATTTT.

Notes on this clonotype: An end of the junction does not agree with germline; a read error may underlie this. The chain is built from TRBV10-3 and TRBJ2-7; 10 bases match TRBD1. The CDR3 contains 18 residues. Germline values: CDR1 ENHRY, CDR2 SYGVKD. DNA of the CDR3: TGTGTCATCAGTGAGACGCCCCCCCGGACAGGGGGTGGCTACGAGCAGTACTTC. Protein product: CVISETPPRTGGGYEQYF.

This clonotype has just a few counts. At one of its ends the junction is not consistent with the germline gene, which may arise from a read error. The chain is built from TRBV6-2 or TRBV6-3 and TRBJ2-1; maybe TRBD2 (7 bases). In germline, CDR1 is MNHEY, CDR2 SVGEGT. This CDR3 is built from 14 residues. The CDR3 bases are TGCACCAGCAGTCCCCGGGGGGCGGGCAATGAGCAGTTCTTC. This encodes CTSSPRGAGNEQFF.

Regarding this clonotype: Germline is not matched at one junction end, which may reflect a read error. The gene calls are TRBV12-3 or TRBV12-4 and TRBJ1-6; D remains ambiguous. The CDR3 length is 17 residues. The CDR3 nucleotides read TGTGACAGCAGTCCAGATCTGGGTTCCTTTTATAATTCACCCCTCCACTTT. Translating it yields CDSSPDLGSFYNSPLHF.

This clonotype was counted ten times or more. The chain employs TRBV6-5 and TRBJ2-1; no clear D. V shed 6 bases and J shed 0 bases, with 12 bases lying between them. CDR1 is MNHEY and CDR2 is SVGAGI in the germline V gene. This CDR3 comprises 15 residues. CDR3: CASRLGLSSYNEQFF. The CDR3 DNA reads TGTGCCAGCAGATTAGGGTTATCCTCCTACAATGAGCAGTTCTTC.

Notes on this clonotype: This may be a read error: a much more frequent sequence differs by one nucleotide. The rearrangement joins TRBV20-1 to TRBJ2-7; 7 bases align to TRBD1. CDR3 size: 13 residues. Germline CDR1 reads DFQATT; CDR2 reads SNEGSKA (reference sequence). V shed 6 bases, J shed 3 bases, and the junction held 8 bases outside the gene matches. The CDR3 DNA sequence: TGCAGTGCAACCCGGGACAGTAACTACGAGCAGTACTTC. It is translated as CSATRDSNYEQYF.

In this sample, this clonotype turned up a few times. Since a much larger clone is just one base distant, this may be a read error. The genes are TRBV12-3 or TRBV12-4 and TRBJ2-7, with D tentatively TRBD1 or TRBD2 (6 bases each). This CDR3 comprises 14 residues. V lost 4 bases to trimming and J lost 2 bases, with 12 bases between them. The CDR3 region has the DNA TGTGCCAGCAGTTCGTGGGGGGCCCCCTACGAGCAGTACTTC. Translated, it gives CASSSWGAPYEQYF.

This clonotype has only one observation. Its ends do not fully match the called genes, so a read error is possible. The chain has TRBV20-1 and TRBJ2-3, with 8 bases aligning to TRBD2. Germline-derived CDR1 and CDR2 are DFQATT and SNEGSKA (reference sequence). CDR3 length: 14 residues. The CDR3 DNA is TGCAGTGCCCCCCTTCGGGGGGGGGCAGATATGCAGTATTTT. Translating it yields CSAPLRGGADMQYF.

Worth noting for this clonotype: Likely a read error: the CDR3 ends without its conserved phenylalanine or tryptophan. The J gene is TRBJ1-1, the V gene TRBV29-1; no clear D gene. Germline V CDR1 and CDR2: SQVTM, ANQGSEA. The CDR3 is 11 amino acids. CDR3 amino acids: CSATINTEAFL. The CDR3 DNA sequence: TGCAGCGCCACTATAAACACCGAAGCTTTCCTT.

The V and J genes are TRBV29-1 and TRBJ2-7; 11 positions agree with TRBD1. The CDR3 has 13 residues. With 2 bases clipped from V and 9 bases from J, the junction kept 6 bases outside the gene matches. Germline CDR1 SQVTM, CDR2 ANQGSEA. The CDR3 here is CSVESGTGGAQYF. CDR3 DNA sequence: TGCAGCGTTGAAAGCGGGACAGGGGGGGCGCAGTACTTC.

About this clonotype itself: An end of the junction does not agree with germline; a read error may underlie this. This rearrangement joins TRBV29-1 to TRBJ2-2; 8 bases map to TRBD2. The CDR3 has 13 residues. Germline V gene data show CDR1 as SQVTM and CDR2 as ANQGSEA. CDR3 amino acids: CSVSSGAGVELLF. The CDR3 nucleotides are TGCAGCGTTAGTAGCGGGGCCGGCGTGGAGCTGCTTTTT.

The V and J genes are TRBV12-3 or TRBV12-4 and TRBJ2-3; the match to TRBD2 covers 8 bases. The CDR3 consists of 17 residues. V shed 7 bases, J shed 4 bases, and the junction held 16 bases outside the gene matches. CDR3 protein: CASNIGTRGGASDTQYF. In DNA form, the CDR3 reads TGTGCCAGCAATATCGGGACTAGAGGAGGGGCATCAGATACGCAGTATTTT.

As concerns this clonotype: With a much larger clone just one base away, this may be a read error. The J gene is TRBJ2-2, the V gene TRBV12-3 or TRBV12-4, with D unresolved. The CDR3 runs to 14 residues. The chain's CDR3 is CAGSLGQNTGELFF. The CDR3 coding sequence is TGTGCCGGCAGTTTAGGGCAGAACACCGGGGAGCTGTTTTTT.